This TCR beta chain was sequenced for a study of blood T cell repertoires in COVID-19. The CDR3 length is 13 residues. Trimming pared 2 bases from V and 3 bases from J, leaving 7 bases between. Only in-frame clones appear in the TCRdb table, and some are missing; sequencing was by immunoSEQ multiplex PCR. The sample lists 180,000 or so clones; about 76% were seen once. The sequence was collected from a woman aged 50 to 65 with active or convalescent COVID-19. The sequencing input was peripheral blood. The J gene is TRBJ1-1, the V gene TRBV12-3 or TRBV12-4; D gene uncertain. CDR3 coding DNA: TGTGCCAGCAGTTTAAAGGGAGACACTGAAGCTTTCTTT. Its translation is CASSLKGDTEAFF.